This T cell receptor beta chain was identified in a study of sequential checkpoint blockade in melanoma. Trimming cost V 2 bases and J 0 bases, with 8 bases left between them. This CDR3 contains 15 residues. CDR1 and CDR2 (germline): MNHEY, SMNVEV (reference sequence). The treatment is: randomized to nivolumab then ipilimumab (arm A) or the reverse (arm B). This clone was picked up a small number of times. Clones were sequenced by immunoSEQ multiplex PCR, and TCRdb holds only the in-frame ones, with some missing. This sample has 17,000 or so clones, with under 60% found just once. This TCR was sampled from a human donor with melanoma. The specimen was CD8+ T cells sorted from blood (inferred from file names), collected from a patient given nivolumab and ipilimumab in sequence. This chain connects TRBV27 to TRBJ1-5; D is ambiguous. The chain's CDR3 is CASSLGTYSNQPQHF. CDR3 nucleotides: TGTGCCAGCAGTTTAGGTACCTATAGCAATCAGCCCCAGCATTTT.